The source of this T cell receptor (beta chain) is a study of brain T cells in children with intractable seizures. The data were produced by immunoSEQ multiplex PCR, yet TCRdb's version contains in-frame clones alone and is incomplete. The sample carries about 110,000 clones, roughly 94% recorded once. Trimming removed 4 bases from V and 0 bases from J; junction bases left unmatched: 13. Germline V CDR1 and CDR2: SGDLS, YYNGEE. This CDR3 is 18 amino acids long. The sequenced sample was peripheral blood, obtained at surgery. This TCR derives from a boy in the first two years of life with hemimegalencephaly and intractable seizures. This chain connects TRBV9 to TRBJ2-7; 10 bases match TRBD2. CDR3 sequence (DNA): TGTGCCAGCAGCCCCCCTCTCTGGCTAGCGGGAGTCTCCTACGAGCAGTACTTC. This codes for CASSPPLWLAGVSYEQYF.